The entry below gives a single T cell receptor (beta chain) sequence along with its context. Its antigen remains unknown. These data originate in a study of T cell responses to AZD1222 COVID-19 vaccine. About the study: Pooling was applied to second doses at about 4 or about 12 weeks.

The CDR3 is made up of 16 amino acids. CDR1 and CDR2 from the germline V gene are ENHRY and SYGVKD. The germline V and J ends were trimmed by 2 bases and 0 bases, with 10 bases remaining between them. General study points: Unmutated variant regions are reportedly targeted by nearly half of spike-specific TCRs. Most donors were white British, females outnumbered males, and clonal diversity was possibly underestimated. The study found vaccine-associated CD4 TCRs spanning spike, dominant at 160-218 and 743-854.

Profiling relied on immunoSEQ multiplex PCR, and the TCRdb table lists in-frame clones only, not all of them. The sample shows 120,000 to 150,000 clones, 88% of them seen only once. Sequencing used peripheral blood, obtained on day 0 of AZD1222 vaccination. The TCR was taken from an adult in good health. The chain carries TRBV10-3 and TRBJ2-2; the D is unclear. The CDR3 sequence is CAISETGGANTGELFF. The CDR3 DNA follows: TGTGCCATCAGTGAGACGGGCGGAGCGAACACCGGGGAGCTGTTTTTT.